One and the same sample provided the 5 T cell receptor beta chains below, sequenced in a study of T-cell memory formation after mild COVID-19. MiXCR, run by TCRdb on the 5' RACE reads, gives a single entry per CDR3 protein. The repertoire holds 200,000 to 250,000 distinct CDR3 sequences, with 9% to 10% as singletons. The sequenced material came from PBMCs or a T cell subset sorted from them (not recorded which). These receptors were obtained from a man aged 18 to 30 who had mild COVID-19 (a few samples of this study predate the infection). Cell type and time point are not known.

The chain carries TRBV6-6 and TRBJ2-1; 14 bases align to TRBD2. The CDR3 sequence is 13 residues long. Germline V gene data show CDR1 as MNHNY and CDR2 as SVGAGI (reference sequence). Trimming cost V 8 bases and J 6 bases; bases outside gene matches: 0. The CDR3: CASGLAGGNEQFF. The CDR3 bases are TGTGCCAGCGGACTAGCGGGGGGCAATGAGCAGTTCTTC.

The chain uses TRBV5-1 and TRBJ1-2, with a tentative D call TRBD1 (5 bases). Looked up from germline, CDR1 is SGHRS and CDR2 is YFSETQ. The CDR3 consists of 12 residues. V was cut by 6 bases and J by 6 bases, with 12 bases left in between. This CDR3 is CASNGQGDGYTF. CDR3 in DNA: TGCGCCAGCAACGGGCAGGGTGATGGCTACACCTTC.

This clonotype occurred a few times. The rearrangement links TRBV18 to TRBJ1-5; D is uncertain. Germline values: CDR1 KGHSH, CDR2 LQKENI. V was trimmed by 5 bases and J by 9 bases, leaving 11 bases between them. This CDR3 has 12 residues. CDR3 bases: TGTGCCAGCTCAGGCACGGAAGGGCCCCAGCATTTT. Translated: CASSGTEGPQHF.

In this sample, this clonotype turned up a few times. This chain joins TRBV20-1 and TRBJ1-5; D gene unclear. The CDR3 loop spans 12 amino acids. Trimming removed 6 bases at V and 7 bases at J, with 13 bases between. Per the germline V gene, CDR1 is DFQATT and CDR2 is SNEGSKA (reference sequence). CDR3 sequence (DNA): TGCAGTGCAAGCCCTAACCAACAGCCCCAGCATTTT. It specifies CSASPNQQPQHF.

The chain recombines TRBV6-1 with TRBJ1-1; D may be TRBD1 (6 bases). Trimming removed 4 bases from V and 3 bases from J, with 12 bases in between. The V gene's germline CDR1 is MNHNS and CDR2 SASEGT. The CDR3 consists of 14 residues. The CDR3 region has the DNA TGTGCCAGCAGTGCGAGACAGGCCGACACTGAAGCTTTCTTT. Its protein product is CASSARQADTEAFF.